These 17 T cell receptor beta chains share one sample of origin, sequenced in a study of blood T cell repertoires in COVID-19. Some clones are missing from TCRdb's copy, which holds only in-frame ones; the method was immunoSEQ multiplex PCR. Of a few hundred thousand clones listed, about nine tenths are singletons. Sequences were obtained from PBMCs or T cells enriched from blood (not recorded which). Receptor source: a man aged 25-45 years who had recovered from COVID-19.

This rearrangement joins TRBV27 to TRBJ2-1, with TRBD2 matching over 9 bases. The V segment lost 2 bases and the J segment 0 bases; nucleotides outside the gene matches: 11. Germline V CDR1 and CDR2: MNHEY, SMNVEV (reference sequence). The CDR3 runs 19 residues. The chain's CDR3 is CASSLPGTSLTRSYNEQFF. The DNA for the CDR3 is TGTGCCAGCAGTTTACCCGGGACTAGCTTAACACGCTCCTACAATGAGCAGTTCTTC.

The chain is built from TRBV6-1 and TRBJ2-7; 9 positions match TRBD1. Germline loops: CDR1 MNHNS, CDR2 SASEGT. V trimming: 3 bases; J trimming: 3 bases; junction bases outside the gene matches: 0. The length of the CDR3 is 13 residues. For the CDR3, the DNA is TGTGCCAGCAGTGAGGACAGGGGCTACGAGCAGTACTTC. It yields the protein CASSEDRGYEQYF.

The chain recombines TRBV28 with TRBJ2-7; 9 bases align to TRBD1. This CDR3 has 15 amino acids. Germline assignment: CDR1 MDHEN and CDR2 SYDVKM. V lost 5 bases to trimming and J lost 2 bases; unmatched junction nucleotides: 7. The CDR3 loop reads CASSPPGQGTYEQYF. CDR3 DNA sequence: TGTGCCAGCAGTCCCCCGGGACAGGGTACCTACGAGCAGTACTTC.

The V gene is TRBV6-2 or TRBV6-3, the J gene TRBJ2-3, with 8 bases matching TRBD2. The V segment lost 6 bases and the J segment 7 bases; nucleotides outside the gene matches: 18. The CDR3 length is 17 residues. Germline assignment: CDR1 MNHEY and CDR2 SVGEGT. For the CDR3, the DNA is TGTGCCAGCAGCCCCCCCCGCCTCGGGGGGGGGCCATATACGCAGTATTTT. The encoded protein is CASSPPRLGGGPYTQYF.

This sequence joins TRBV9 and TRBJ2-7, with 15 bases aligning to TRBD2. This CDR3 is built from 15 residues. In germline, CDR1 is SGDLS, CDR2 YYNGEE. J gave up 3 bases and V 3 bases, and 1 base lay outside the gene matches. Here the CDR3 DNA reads TGTGCCAGCAGCGGGGGACTAGCGGGAGGCTACGAGCAGTACTTC. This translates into CASSGGLAGGYEQYF.

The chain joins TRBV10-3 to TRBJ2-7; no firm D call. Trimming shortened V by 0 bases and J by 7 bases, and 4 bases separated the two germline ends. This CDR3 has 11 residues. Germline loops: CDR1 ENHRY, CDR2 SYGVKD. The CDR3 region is CAISESREQYF. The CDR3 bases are TGTGCCATCAGTGAGTCGAGGGAGCAGTACTTC.

In nucleotides, the CDR3 is TGTGCCATCAGTGAGGACTCGCGGCTGCAGTTCTTC. Protein: CAISEDSRLQFF. V usage is TRBV10-3 and J usage is TRBJ2-1; D not certain. The germline gives CDR1 ENHRY, CDR2 SYGVKD. CDR3 length equals 12 residues. Trimming removed 2 bases from V and 12 bases from J, with 11 bases in between.

The DNA for the CDR3 is TGTGCCAGCAGCTTACTTTTGGACTTGGGTGGCTACACCTTC. Translating gives CASSLLLDLGGYTF. J is TRBJ1-2 and V is TRBV7-2; D gene ambiguous. V dropped 2 bases and J dropped 7 bases, with 14 bases sitting between them. Per germline, CDR1 SGHTA and CDR2 FQGNSA. This CDR3 has 14 residues.

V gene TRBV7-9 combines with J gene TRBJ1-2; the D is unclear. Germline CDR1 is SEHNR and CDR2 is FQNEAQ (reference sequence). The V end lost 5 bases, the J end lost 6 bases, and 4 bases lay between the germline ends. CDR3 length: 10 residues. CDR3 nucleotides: TGTGCCAGCAGCCCGGATGGCTACACCTTC. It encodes CASSPDGYTF.

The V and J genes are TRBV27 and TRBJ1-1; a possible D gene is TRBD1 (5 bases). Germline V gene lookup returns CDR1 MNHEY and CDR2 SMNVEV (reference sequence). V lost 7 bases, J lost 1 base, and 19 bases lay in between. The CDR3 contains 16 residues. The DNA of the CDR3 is TGTGCCAGCAAAATTATCTCAGACAGTTCGAACACTGAAGCTTTCTTT. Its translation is CASKIISDSSNTEAFF.

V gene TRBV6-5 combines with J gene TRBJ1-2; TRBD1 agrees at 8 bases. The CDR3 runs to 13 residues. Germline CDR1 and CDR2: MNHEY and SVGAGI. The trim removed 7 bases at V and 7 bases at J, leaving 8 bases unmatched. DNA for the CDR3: TGTGCCAGCACAGGCAGGGGGCCAGCTGGCTACACCTTC. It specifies CASTGRGPAGYTF.

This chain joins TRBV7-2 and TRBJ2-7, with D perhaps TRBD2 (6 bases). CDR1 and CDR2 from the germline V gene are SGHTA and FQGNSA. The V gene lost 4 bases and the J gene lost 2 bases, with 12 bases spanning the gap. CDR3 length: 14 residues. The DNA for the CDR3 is TGTGCCAGCAGCTCCCTGCGGGGAGCCTACGAGCAGTACTTC. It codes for CASSSLRGAYEQYF.

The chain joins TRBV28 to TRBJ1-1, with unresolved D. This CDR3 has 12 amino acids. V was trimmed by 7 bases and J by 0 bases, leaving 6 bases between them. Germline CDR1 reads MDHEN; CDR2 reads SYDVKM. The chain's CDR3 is CASTGMNTEAFF. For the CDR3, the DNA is TGTGCCAGCACGGGGATGAACACTGAAGCTTTCTTT.

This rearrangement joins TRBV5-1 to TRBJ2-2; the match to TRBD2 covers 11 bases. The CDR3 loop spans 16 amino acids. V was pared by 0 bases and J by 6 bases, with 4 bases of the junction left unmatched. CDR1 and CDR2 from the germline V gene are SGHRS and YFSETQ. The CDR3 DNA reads TGCGCCAGCAGCTTGGAACTAGCGGGAGCTCCCGGGGAGCTGTTTTTT. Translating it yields CASSLELAGAPGELFF.

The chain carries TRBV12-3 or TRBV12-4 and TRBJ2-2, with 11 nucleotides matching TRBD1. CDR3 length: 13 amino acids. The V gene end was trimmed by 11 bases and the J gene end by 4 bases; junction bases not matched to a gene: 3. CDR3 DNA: TGTGCCGGACAGGGGGCCGGCACCGGGGAGCTGTTTTTT. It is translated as CAGQGAGTGELFF.

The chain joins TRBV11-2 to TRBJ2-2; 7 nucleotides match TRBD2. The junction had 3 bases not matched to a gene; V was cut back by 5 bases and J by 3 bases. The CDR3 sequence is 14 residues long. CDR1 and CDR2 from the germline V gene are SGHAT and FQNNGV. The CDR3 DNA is TGTGCCAGCAGCCTACGGGGGGACACCGGGGAGCTGTTTTTT. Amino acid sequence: CASSLRGDTGELFF.

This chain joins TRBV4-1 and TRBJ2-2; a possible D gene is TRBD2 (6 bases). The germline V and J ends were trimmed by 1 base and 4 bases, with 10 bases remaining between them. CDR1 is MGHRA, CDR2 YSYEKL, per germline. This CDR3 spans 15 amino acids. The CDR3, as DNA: TGCGCCAGCAGCCAAGGCGGGATGAGCACCGGGGAGCTGTTTTTT. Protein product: CASSQGGMSTGELFF.